This TCR beta chain came from a study of identical twins. Study-level findings and limits: Out-of-frame TCR alpha sharing in monozygotic twins exceeded recombination model predictions. Researchers caution that invariant MAIT and iNKT cells could partly confound zero-insertion analyses. Without tracking the same donors, conclusions rested on cross-sectional statistical analysis.

This clonotype was seen a few times. Antigen specificity is unknown. TCRdb itself ran the 5' RACE reads through MiXCR, one entry per CDR3 protein. The sample shows some 1,700,000 distinct CDR3 sequences, about 30% of them seen only once. The CDR3 runs to 13 residues. Trimming cost V 6 bases and J 8 bases, with 13 bases left between them. Germline assignment: CDR1 SNHLY and CDR2 FYNNEI. This TCR came from a newborn girl in good health. The chain links TRBV2 to TRBJ1-4, with D unresolved. The sample consisted of cord blood. CDR3 region: CASRYPPREKLFF. The CDR3 nucleotides read TGTGCCAGCAGATACCCTCCGAGGGAAAAACTGTTTTTT.